This is a list of T cell receptor beta chains from one sample in a study of technical replicates of blood from a handful of donors. Clones were read by immunoSEQ multiplex PCR, and TCRdb kept only the in-frame ones, dropping some. The sample consists of approximately 69,000 clones, almost 98% of them appearing once. Specimen: T cells isolated from PBMCs. Every receptor here comes from a human donor in good health. Both conserved end residues are part of each CDR3. A D gene is named only where the DNA matches it firmly. The listing skips clone size in some rows; elsewhere it reads once, few, many or a size class.

V	D	size	J	DNA	CDR3
TRBV28	TRBD2	.	TRBJ2-1	TGTGCCAGCCGCCCCCGACTAGCGGCTAGCTACAATGAGCAGTTCTTC	CASRPRLAASYNEQFF
TRBV19	.	.	TRBJ1-1	TGTGCCAGTACCACCCGGGGGGCGGGTGAAGCTTTCTTT	CASTTRGAGEAFF
TRBV5-1	TRBD1	.	TRBJ1-1	TGCGCCAGCAGGATAGGGGGCAACGCTGAAGCTTTCTTT	CASRIGGNAEAFF
TRBV28	.	.	TRBJ1-2	TGTGCCAGCAGTCCCCTTGGGGAGGAGAACTATGGCTACACCTTC	CASSPLGEENYGYTF
TRBV30	.	.	TRBJ1-6	TGTGCCTGGACCTGGGGAGGTTCACCCCTCCACTTT	CAWTWGGSPLHF
TRBV2	.	once	TRBJ1-1	TGTGCCAGCAGTGAAGTGGGGGCAGGGATTCAGGAAGCTTTCTTT	CASSEVGAGIQEAFF
TRBV2	TRBD1	.	TRBJ1-3	TGTGCCTCCTTGGGACAGCACTCTGGAAACACCATATATTTT	CASLGQHSGNTIYF
TRBV5-6	.	.	TRBJ2-5	TGTGCCAGCAGCTTAATACAAGAGACCCAGTACTTC	CASSLIQETQYF
TRBV27	TRBD2	.	TRBJ2-1	TGTGCCAGCACCCTCGGGACTAGCGGGGGATACAATGAGCAGTTCTTC	CASTLGTSGGYNEQFF
TRBV28	.	.	TRBJ2-7	TGTGCCAGTACAGGGACCTACGAGCAGTACTTC	CASTGTYEQYF
TRBV10-3	TRBD1	.	TRBJ1-1	TGTGCCATCAGTGCCACAGGGGTTCGCATGAACACTGAAGCTTTCTTT	CAISATGVRMNTEAFF